The present TCR beta chain was sequenced within a study of blood T cell repertoires in COVID-19. Study at large: There were acute and convalescent COVID-19 samples, and they came from the United States, Italy and Spain.

The trim removed 1 base at V and 2 bases at J, leaving 3 bases unmatched. The V gene's germline CDR1 is SQVTM and CDR2 ANQGSEA. The CDR3 extends over 15 amino acids. Assay used: immunoSEQ multiplex PCR; TCRdb lists only in-frame clones, some missing. The table shows approximately 200,000 clones, with over 80% occurring only once. The receptor's source is a young man with COVID-19, enrolled during active disease. V and J are TRBV29-1 and TRBJ2-7, with 12 bases fitting TRBD1. Sequencing used peripheral blood. The CDR3 protein is CSVEVGDRGPYEQYF. Here the CDR3 DNA reads TGCAGCGTTGAAGTGGGGGACAGGGGGCCCTACGAGCAGTACTTC.